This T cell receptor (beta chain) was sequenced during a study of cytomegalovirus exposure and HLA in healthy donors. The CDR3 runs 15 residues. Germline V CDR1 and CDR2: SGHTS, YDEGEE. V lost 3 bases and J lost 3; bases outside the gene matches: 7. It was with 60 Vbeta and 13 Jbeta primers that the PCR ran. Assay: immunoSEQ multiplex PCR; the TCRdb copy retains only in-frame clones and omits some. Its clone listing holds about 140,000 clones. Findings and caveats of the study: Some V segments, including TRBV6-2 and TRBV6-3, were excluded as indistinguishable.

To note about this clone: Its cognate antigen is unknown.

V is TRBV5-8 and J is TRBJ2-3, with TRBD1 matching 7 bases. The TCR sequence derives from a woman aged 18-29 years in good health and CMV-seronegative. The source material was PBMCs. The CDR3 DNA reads TGTGCCAGCAGCTCGACAGGGAAAAGGACAGATACGCAGTATTTT. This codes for CASSSTGKRTDTQYF.